The sequence of this T cell receptor (beta chain) was determined in a study of T cell clones after liver transplantation. This CDR3 contains 15 residues. The germline gives CDR1 LNHDA, CDR2 SQIVND (reference sequence). Trimming stripped 3 bases from V and 0 bases from J, with 9 bases between. The repertoire was sequenced with immunoSEQ multiplex PCR; TCRdb's copy has only in-frame clones and lacks some. The repertoire holds about 72,000 clones, with 90% as singletons. The input for sequencing was CD4+ T cells from blood, taken before liver transplant. The TCR originated in a human donor who received a liver transplant. V is TRBV19 and J is TRBJ1-3; no clear D. The CDR3: CASSISRNSGNTIYF. CDR3 DNA sequence: TGTGCCAGTAGTATTTCCAGGAACTCTGGAAACACCATATATTTT.